This is a list of T cell receptor beta chains from one sample in a study of response to subunit inactivated influenza vaccine. TCRdb redid the calling of the RT-PCR reads with MiXCR, one entry per CDR3 protein. The sample shows approximately 530,000 distinct CDR3 sequences, under 9% of them seen only once. This sample comprised PBMCs from blood, obtained roughly 24 months after vaccination. Receptor source: a man in his fifties or sixties who received an inactivated influenza vaccine. The CDR3 runs from the conserved cysteine through the conserved F or W. The D gene is left open where the match is weak. Rows may omit the clone size; those that give it use once, few, many or a size class.

TRBJ1-6 | TRBD1 | many | TRBV5-1 | CASSSLGQGDSPLHF | TGCGCCAGCAGCTCCCTAGGACAGGGGGATTCACCCCTCCACTTT
TRBJ1-4 | TRBD1 | many | TRBV7-9 | CASGYRGPNEKLFF | TGTGCCAGCGGCTACAGGGGGCCTAATGAAAAACTGTTTTTT
TRBJ2-6 | - | - | TRBV7-2 | CASSLSLAGANVLTF | TGTGCCAGCAGCTTATCCCTAGCCGGGGCCAACGTCCTGACTTTC
TRBJ2-6 | TRBD1 | - | TRBV6-1 | CASRPGQRPSGANVLTF | TGTGCCAGCAGGCCGGGACAGAGGCCCTCTGGGGCCAACGTCCTGACTTTC
TRBJ2-2 | - | - | TRBV6-2/TRBV6-3 | CASSAASGELLF | TGTGCCAGCAGCGCCGCTTCAGGGGAGCTGCTTTTT
TRBJ1-6 | - | few | TRBV6-1 | CASILGVGTSLVYSPLHF | TGTGCCAGCATCCTTGGTGTAGGGACTTCACTCGTGTATTCACCCCTCCACTTT
TRBJ2-3 | TRBD2 | - | TRBV7-2 | CASSPTSGSLTDTQYF | TGTGCCAGCAGCCCGACCAGCGGGAGTCTAACAGATACGCAGTATTTT
TRBJ2-7 | - | - | TRBV7-2 | CASRMQGVHEQYF | TGTGCCAGCAGGATGCAGGGTGTCCACGAGCAGTACTTC
TRBJ1-1 | - | many | TRBV12-3/TRBV12-4 | CASSSGVLRSVIEAFF | TGTGCCAGCAGTTCAGGCGTACTGAGATCCGTTATTGAAGCTTTCTTT
TRBJ2-3 | - | - | TRBV7-8 | CASSFDGSSTDTQYF | TGTGCCAGCAGCTTCGACGGGTCTAGCACAGATACGCAGTATTTT
TRBJ2-5 | - | many | TRBV30 | CAWSVWVWGIETQYF | TGTGCCTGGAGTGTATGGGTCTGGGGGATAGAGACCCAGTACTTC
TRBJ2-4 | - | - | TRBV6-5 | CASSYSGRPNIQYF | TGTGCCAGCAGTTACTCCGGCAGGCCAAACATTCAGTACTTC
TRBJ2-2 | TRBD2 | - | TRBV12-3/TRBV12-4 | CASLTTYPGLAPTGELFF | TGTGCCAGCCTAACAACTTACCCGGGACTAGCGCCCACCGGGGAGCTGTTTTTT
TRBJ2-1 | - | few | TRBV12-3/TRBV12-4 | CASSLRQINEQFF | TGTGCCAGCAGTTTACGTCAGATCAATGAGCAGTTCTTC